The 21 T cell receptor beta chains in this list originate from one sample, sequenced in a study of blood T cell repertoires in COVID-19. Sequenced by immunoSEQ multiplex PCR; TCRdb stores in-frame clones only, minus some. This sample yields nearly 110,000 clones, of which 84% are seen a single time; 11% to 15% belongs to the top ten. The sample taken for sequencing was peripheral blood. These receptors all stem from a woman in her sixties with acute or convalescent COVID-19.

The rearrangement uses TRBV7-6 and TRBJ1-3; D uncertain. Trimming took off 5 bases at V and 2 bases at J, with 16 bases between the two ends. The CDR3 consists of 16 residues. Germline CDR1 is SGHVS and CDR2 is FNYEAQ. The CDR3 sequence is CASSPSGGFTGNTIYF. The CDR3 DNA is TGTGCCAGCAGCCCCTCCGGTGGTTTCACTGGAAACACCATATATTTT.

The rearrangement joins TRBV7-8 to TRBJ2-2, with TRBD2 as a possible D gene (6 bases). V was shortened by 5 bases and J by 6 bases, with 19 bases between the two germline ends. The CDR3 spans 16 residues. CDR1 and CDR2 (germline): SGHVS, FQNEAQ. Here the CDR3 reads CASSDRPGTPPGELFF. The DNA for the CDR3 is TGTGCCAGCAGCGATCGTCCCGGGACTCCGCCCGGGGAGCTGTTTTTT.

The sample holds a few counts of this clone. This chain links TRBV28 with TRBJ1-5; D not resolved. The CDR3 totals 15 residues. With 3 bases removed from V and 7 bases from J, the gap between germline ends came to 16 bases. Germline CDR1 MDHEN, CDR2 SYDVKM. The CDR3 spells CASSLPSRVGQPQHF. The CDR3 DNA reads as TGTGCCAGCAGTTTGCCGTCTAGAGTAGGACAGCCCCAGCATTTT.

The chain carries TRBV5-4 and TRBJ1-1; 8 bases align to TRBD1. V dropped 0 bases and J dropped 4; count of bases not matched to a gene: 2. There are 14 residues in the CDR3. Germline assignment: CDR1 SGHNT and CDR2 YYREEE (reference sequence). As DNA, the CDR3 is TGTGCCAGCAGCTTGGGGACAGGGCCCACTGAAGCTTTCTTT. This translates into CASSLGTGPTEAFF.

The V and J genes are TRBV5-8 and TRBJ2-1; TRBD2 matches 9 bases. Trimming removed 1 base from V and 4 bases from J; junction bases left unmatched: 3. Germline assignment: CDR1 SGHTS and CDR2 YDEGEE. The CDR3 is 15 amino acids. CDR3 protein: CASSLLRGGYNEQFF. The CDR3 DNA is TGTGCCAGCAGCTTGCTGCGGGGGGGATACAATGAGCAGTTCTTC.

This chain connects TRBV18 to TRBJ2-5, with a tentative D call TRBD1 (5 bases). The V gene's germline CDR1 is KGHSH and CDR2 LQKENI. The CDR3 is 14 residues long. Trimming left V 4 bases short and J 4 bases short, with 13 bases between. CDR3 amino acids: CASSLEGDSETQYF. CDR3 coding DNA: TGTGCCAGCTCACTTGAAGGGGATTCAGAGACCCAGTACTTC.

The chain carries TRBV5-1 and TRBJ2-5; a weak D match, TRBD2 (5 bases). The CDR3 is 12 residues long. V shed 0 bases and J shed 9 bases, with 9 bases lying between them. Germline values: CDR1 SGHRS, CDR2 YFSETQ. CDR3 residues: CASSLVPGAQYF. The CDR3 DNA reads as TGCGCCAGCAGCTTGGTACCCGGGGCCCAGTACTTC. The variable domain in full, completed from reference TRBV5-1 and TRBJ2-5, reads KAGVTQTPRYLIKTRGQQVTLSCSPISGHRSVSWYQQTPGQGLQFLFEYFSETQRNKGNFPGRFSGRQFSNSRSEMNVSTLELGDSALYLCASSLVPGAQYFGPGTRLLVL.

The gene calls are TRBV7-2 and TRBJ2-1, with TRBD2 matching 8 bases. V dropped 6 bases and J dropped 3; count of bases not matched to a gene: 7. Per germline, CDR1 SGHTA and CDR2 FQGNSA. The CDR3 sequence is 15 residues long. The CDR3 DNA is TGTGCCAGCAGACAACCCGGGGGGGTCTACAATGAGCAGTTCTTC. Translation gives CASRQPGGVYNEQFF. Full variable domain (remainder filled in from reference TRBV7-2 and TRBJ2-1): GAGVSQSPSNKVTEKGKDVELRCDPISGHTALYWYRQSLGQGLEFLIYFQGNSAPDKSGLPSDRFSAERTGGSVSTLTIQRTQQEDSAVYLCASRQPGGVYNEQFFGPGTRLTVL.

This clone was counted a single time. V is TRBV9 and J is TRBJ2-7; 9 bases are a match to TRBD2. The CDR3 has 16 residues. CDR1 is SGDLS, CDR2 YYNGEE, per germline. V trimming: 5 bases; J trimming: 0 bases; junction bases outside the gene matches: 9. CDR3 DNA sequence: TGTGCCAGCAGGAAATCAGGGACTAGCAGCTCCTACGAGCAGTACTTC. Its translation is CASRKSGTSSSYEQYF.

The table lists this clone with a count of one. The chain employs TRBV5-5 and TRBJ1-5, with D perhaps TRBD1 (6 bases). V lost 3 bases and J lost 3, with 10 bases in between. CDR1 is SGHKS and CDR2 is YYEKEE in the germline V gene (reference sequence). This CDR3 is 14 amino acids long. CDR3 sequence (DNA): TGTGCCAGCAGCTCTGGACAGACCAATCAGCCCCAGCATTTT. Translated: CASSSGQTNQPQHF.

V usage is TRBV28 and J usage is TRBJ2-2; D is unresolved. The CDR3 has 16 residues. Per the germline V gene, CDR1 is MDHEN and CDR2 is SYDVKM. V gave up 3 bases and J gave up 0 bases, with 11 bases separating them. The CDR3 DNA reads as TGTGCCAGCAGTTTTTACGAGCGATCGAACACCGGGGAGCTGTTTTTT. Translating gives CASSFYERSNTGELFF.

The V and J genes are TRBV11-2 and TRBJ2-7; a weak D match, TRBD2 (6 bases). V was cut by 3 bases and J by 7 bases, with 7 bases left in between. The CDR3 sequence is 11 residues long. Germline CDR1 SGHAT, CDR2 FQNNGV. The chain's CDR3 is CASSLGREQYF. For the CDR3, the DNA is TGTGCCAGCAGCTTGGGGAGGGAGCAGTACTTC.

The chain recombines TRBV3-1 (or the pseudogene TRBV3-2) with TRBJ1-1; D is unclear. CDR3 length: 11 residues. Germline-derived CDR1 and CDR2 are LGHDT and YNNKEL (reference sequence). Trimming took 1 base from V and 6 from J, leaving 3 bases between them. The CDR3 loop is CASSQASEAFF. The CDR3 coding sequence is TGTGCCAGCAGCCAAGCCTCTGAAGCTTTCTTT.

This chain links TRBV19 with TRBJ2-5, with D uncertain. This CDR3 spans 13 amino acids. Trimming removed 2 bases at V and 2 bases at J, with 6 bases between. In germline, CDR1 is LNHDA, CDR2 SQIVND (reference sequence). CDR3 coding DNA: TGTGCCAGTAGTATAAACGGTCAAGAGACCCAGTACTTC. Residues: CASSINGQETQYF.

The chain employs TRBV4-2 and TRBJ2-2; 7 bases agree with TRBD2. CDR3 size: 16 residues. The V gene's germline CDR1 is LGHNA and CDR2 YNFKEQ. V lost 0 bases to trimming and J lost 3 bases; unmatched junction nucleotides: 4. This chain's CDR3 is CASSQDGGGDTGELFF. The CDR3 bases are TGTGCCAGCAGCCAAGATGGCGGGGGAGACACCGGGGAGCTGTTTTTT.

CDR3 residues: CASSTSGGARNEQFF. The CDR3 DNA sequence: TGTGCCAGCAGCACTAGCGGGGGGGCCCGCAATGAGCAGTTCTTC. The rearrangement uses TRBV5-6 and TRBJ2-1, with 13 bases aligning to TRBD2. The CDR3 has 15 amino acids. Germline CDR1 SGHDT, CDR2 YYEEEE. V gave up 4 bases and J gave up 6 bases; unmatched junction bases: 4.

The V call is TRBV5-4, the J call TRBJ2-7; D is unresolved. In germline, CDR1 is SGHNT, CDR2 YYREEE (reference sequence). V gave up 3 bases and J gave up 2 bases, with 9 bases separating them. This CDR3 has 13 residues. The CDR3 nucleotides are TGTGCCAGCAGCTACGGCGGTCCCTACGAGCAGTACTTC. The encoded protein is CASSYGGPYEQYF.

The V and J genes are TRBV19 and TRBJ1-5; D might be TRBD1 (6 bases). The germline CDR1 and CDR2 sequences are LNHDA and SQIVND (reference sequence). V lost 5 bases and J 4 bases, leaving 18 bases between the germline ends. The CDR3 is 16 residues long. CDR3 amino acids: CASSPSSAGANQPQHF. The CDR3, as DNA: TGTGCCAGTAGTCCAAGTTCCGCAGGGGCGAATCAGCCCCAGCATTTT.

V gene TRBV2 combines with J gene TRBJ1-3, with a possible D match to TRBD1 (6 bases). The V and J ends lost 8 bases and 2 bases respectively, with 10 bases between them. From germline, CDR1 is SNHLY and CDR2 FYNNEI. There are 13 residues in the CDR3. The CDR3 protein is CASHRETGNTIYF. The CDR3 coding sequence is TGTGCCAGCCACAGGGAAACTGGAAACACCATATATTTT.

V is TRBV7-8 and J is TRBJ2-5, with 11 bases aligning to TRBD2. The germline CDR1 and CDR2 sequences are SGHVS and FQNEAQ. The length of the CDR3 is 16 residues. J was trimmed by 2 bases and V by 1 base; bases with no gene match: 3. CDR3 sequence (DNA): TGTGCCAGCAGCTTAGGGCTAGCGGGGGGACAAGAGACCCAGTACTTC. This codes for CASSLGLAGGQETQYF.

The CDR3: CASSIAGQGEYEQYF. The CDR3 coding sequence is TGTGCCAGTAGTATAGCGGGACAGGGGGAATACGAGCAGTACTTC. The rearrangement links TRBV19 to TRBJ2-7; 11 nucleotides line up with TRBD1. The V segment lost 1 base and the J segment 4 bases; nucleotides outside the gene matches: 3. Germline V gene lookup returns CDR1 LNHDA and CDR2 SQIVND (reference sequence). This CDR3 is 15 amino acids long.